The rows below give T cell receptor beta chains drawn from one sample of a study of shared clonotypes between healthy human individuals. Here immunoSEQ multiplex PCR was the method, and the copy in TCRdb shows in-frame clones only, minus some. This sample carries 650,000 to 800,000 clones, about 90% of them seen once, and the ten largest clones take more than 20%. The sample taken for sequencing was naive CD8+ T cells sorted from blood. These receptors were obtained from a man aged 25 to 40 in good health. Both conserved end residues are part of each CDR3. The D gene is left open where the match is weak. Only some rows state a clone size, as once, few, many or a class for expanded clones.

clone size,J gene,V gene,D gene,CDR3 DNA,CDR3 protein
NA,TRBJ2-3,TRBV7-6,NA,TGTGCCAGCAGCCCCTTCGTCGGTGTTACACCAGATACGCAGTATTTT,CASSPFVGVTPDTQYF
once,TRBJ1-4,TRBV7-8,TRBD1,TGTGCCAGCAGCTTATATTTCTCCCGGACAGGGACTGAAAAACTGTTTTTT,CASSLYFSRTGTEKLFF
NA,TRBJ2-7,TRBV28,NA,TGTGCCAGCAGTTTAAGTCGGACAACCACAGGGTACGAGCAGTACTTC,CASSLSRTTTGYEQYF
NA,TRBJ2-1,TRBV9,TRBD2,TGTGCCAGCAGCGTAGATCCTAGCGGGGGGTTCAATGAGCAGTTCTTC,CASSVDPSGGFNEQFF
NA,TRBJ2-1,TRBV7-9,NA,TGTGCCAGCAGCTTGCGGGGAAGCTCCTACAATGAGCAGTTCTTC,CASSLRGSSYNEQFF
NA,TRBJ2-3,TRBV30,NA,TGTGCCTGGAGCTCCGGATCTAGCACAGATACGCAGTATTTT,CAWSSGSSTDTQYF
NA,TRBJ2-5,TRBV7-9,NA,TGTGCCAGCAGCTCAGCCGAGACCTTACTAGGACAGACCCAGTACTTC,CASSSAETLLGQTQYF
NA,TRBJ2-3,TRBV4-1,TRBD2,TGCGCCAGCAGCCAAGATAGGGCGGGAGACACAGATACGCAGTATTTT,CASSQDRAGDTDTQYF
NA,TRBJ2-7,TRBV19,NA,TGTGCCAGTTCCGACCGGGCGGGTAGGGACGAGCAGTACTTC,CASSDRAGRDEQYF
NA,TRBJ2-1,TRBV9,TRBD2,TGTGCCAGCAGCCCTAGCGGGACTAGCGGAAAGAATGAGCAGTTCTTC,CASSPSGTSGKNEQFF
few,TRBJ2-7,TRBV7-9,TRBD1,TGTGCCAGCAGCGGGCCGGGACAGGGGGTGATTATCTACGAGCAGTACTTC,CASSGPGQGVIIYEQYF
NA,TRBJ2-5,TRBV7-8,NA,TGTGCCAGCACCCGATCTATGTGGGCAGAGACCCAGTACTTC,CASTRSMWAETQYF
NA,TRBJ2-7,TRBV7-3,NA,TGTGCCAGCAGCCGTGGTGGCTCCTACGAGCAGTACTTC,CASSRGGSYEQYF
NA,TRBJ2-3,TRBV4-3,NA,TGCGCCAGCAGCCAAGATAGGGACTGGACCACAGATACGCAGTATTTT,CASSQDRDWTTDTQYF
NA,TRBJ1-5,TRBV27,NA,TGTGCCAGCAGTTCACAGGGTCATAGCAATCAGCCCCAGCATTTT,CASSSQGHSNQPQHF
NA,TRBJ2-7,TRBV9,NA,TGTGCCAGCAGCTCCGGAGGACAGCTATACGAGCAGTACTTC,CASSSGGQLYEQYF
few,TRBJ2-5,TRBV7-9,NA,TGTGCCAGCAGCTTAGTCACAACACCCCAAGAGACCCAGTACTTC,CASSLVTTPQETQYF
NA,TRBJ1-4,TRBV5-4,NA,TGTGCCAGCAGCCCCGGGACTGGTGAAAAACTGTTTTTT,CASSPGTGEKLFF
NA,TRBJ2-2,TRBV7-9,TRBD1,TGTGCCAGCAGCTTAGGGCAGGGGGACACCGGGGAGCTGTTTTTT,CASSLGQGDTGELFF
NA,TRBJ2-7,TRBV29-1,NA,TGCAGCGTTGAAGCGCCCGGGACTGATTCCTACGAGCAGTACTTC,CSVEAPGTDSYEQYF
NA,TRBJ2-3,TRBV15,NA,TGTGCCACCAGCTCGCGTGTGGGGACAGATACGCAGTATTTT,CATSSRVGTDTQYF
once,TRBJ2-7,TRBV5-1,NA,TGCGCCAGCAGCTTGGAGGGTCTCACAGGGTTAGGCTACGAGCAGTACTTC,CASSLEGLTGLGYEQYF
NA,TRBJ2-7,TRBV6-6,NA,TGTGCCACCTCGGAGGCGGGGCGAACTACGGAGCAGTACTTC,CATSEAGRTTEQYF
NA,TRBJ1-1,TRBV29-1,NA,TGCAGCGTTGAAGGTGTTGGGATGGAGAACGCTGAAGCTTTCTTT,CSVEGVGMENAEAFF
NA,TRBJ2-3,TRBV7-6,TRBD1,TGTGCCAGCAGCTCAGGACAGGGATTAGATACGCAGTATTTT,CASSSGQGLDTQYF
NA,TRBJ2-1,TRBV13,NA,TGTGCCAGCAGCTTTCAAAATCATGAGCAGTTCTTC,CASSFQNHEQFF
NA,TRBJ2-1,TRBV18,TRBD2,TGTGCCAGCTTGGCGGGAGGAAATGAGCAGTTCTTC,CASLAGGNEQFF
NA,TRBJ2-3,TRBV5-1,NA,TGCGCCAGCACCCTCCAGGGGATCGGGGGGACAGATACGCAGTATTTT,CASTLQGIGGTDTQYF
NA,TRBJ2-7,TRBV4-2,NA,TGTGCCAGCAGCGAGCAGGAATCCTACGAGCAGTACTTC,CASSEQESYEQYF
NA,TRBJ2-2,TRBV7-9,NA,TGTGCCAGCAGGCATGCGGCCGGGGAGCTGTTTTTT,CASRHAAGELFF
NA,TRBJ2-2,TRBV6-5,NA,TGTGCCAGCAGTTACCCAGGCGGGGAGCTGTTTTTT,CASSYPGGELFF
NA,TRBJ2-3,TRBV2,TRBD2,TGTGCCAGCAGTGCCACTAGCGGGAGTGGAGATACGCAGTATTTT,CASSATSGSGDTQYF
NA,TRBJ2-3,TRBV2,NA,TGTGCCAGCGTCGGCGCGGGATCTAGCACAGATACGCAGTATTTT,CASVGAGSSTDTQYF
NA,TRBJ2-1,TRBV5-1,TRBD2,TGCGCCAGCAGCTTGGGCACTGGGGGACTAGTTCTATTTGGCAATGAGCAGTTCTTC,CASSLGTGGLVLFGNEQFF
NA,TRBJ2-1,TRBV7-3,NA,TGTGCCAGCAGCGCCAATGCAGGGAGCTCCTACAATGAGCAGTTCTTC,CASSANAGSSYNEQFF
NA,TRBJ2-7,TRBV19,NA,TGTGCCAGTAGTAGTCCGGGAACCTCCTACGAGCAGTACTTC,CASSSPGTSYEQYF
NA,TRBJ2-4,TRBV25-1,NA,TGTGCCAGCAGTGAAGGGGTTCGGGGGCTAGCCAAAAACATTCAGTACTTC,CASSEGVRGLAKNIQYF
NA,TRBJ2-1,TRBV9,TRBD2,TGTGCCAGCAGCGTAGAGGCGGGAGGGCCTAGGGATGAGCAGTTCTTC,CASSVEAGGPRDEQFF
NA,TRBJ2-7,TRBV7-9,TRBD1,TGTGCCAGCAGCCATCCCCGGGACAGGGGCCTCCACGAGCAGTACTTC,CASSHPRDRGLHEQYF
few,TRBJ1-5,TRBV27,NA,TGTGCCAGCAGTTCCGACTGGGGGCGGCAGCCCCAGCATTTT,CASSSDWGRQPQHF
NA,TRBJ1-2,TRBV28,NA,TGTGCCAGCAGTTTATACGGGATGGGTTATGGCTACACCTTC,CASSLYGMGYGYTF
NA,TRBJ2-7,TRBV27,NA,TGTGCCAGCAGTTTACTGGGGCGCGAGCAGTACTTC,CASSLLGREQYF
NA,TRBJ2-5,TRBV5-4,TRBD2,TGTGCCAGCAGCTTTTCCGGGACTAGCCCGTGGGAGGAGACCCAGTACTTC,CASSFSGTSPWEETQYF
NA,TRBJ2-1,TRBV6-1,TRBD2,TGTGCCAGCATTCGGACTAGCGGGAATGAGCAGTTCTTC,CASIRTSGNEQFF
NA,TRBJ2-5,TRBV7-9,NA,TGTGCCAGCAGCACCTCCCGGGGACTGTTCCAAGAGACCCAGTACTTC,CASSTSRGLFQETQYF
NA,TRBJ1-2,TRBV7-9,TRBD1,TGTGCCAGCAGCCAGGAGACAGGGGGCTATGGCTACACCTTC,CASSQETGGYGYTF
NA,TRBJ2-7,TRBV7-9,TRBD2,TGTGCCAGCAGCTTAGTCTTGCGGGGGGCCTACGAGCAGTACTTC,CASSLVLRGAYEQYF
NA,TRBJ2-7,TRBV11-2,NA,TGTGCCAGCAGCACCATGGGGGGCGAGCAGTACTTC,CASSTMGGEQYF
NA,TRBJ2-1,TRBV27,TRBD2,TGTGCCAGCAATCCTAGCGGGAGAAGTTCCTACAATGAGCAGTTCTTC,CASNPSGRSSYNEQFF
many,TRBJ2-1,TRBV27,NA,TGTGCCAGCAGTTCAGGGAGTTCTATCAATGAGCAGTTCTTC,CASSSGSSINEQFF
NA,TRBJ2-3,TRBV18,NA,TGTGCCAGCTCACCAAGTCCCGGGTACCCTAGCACAGATACGCAGTATTTT,CASSPSPGYPSTDTQYF
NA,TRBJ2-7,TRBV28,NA,TGTGCCAGCGCTTTGAGCGGACGTATGGGGGAGCAGTACTTC,CASALSGRMGEQYF
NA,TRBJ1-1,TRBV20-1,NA,TGCAGTGCTAGAGCCGGGCCTGAAGCTTTCTTT,CSARAGPEAFF
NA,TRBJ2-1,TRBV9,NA,TGTGCCAGCAGCGTAGGGGCGGAAGGATACAATGAGCAGTTCTTC,CASSVGAEGYNEQFF
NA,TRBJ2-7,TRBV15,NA,TGTGCCACCAGCAGAGACACGGTCGGGCAGGGCACCCAATACGAGCAGTACTTC,CATSRDTVGQGTQYEQYF
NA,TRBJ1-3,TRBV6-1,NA,TGTGCCAGCAGTGAACGGTACAGGCCTAGCTCTGGAAACACCATATATTTT,CASSERYRPSSGNTIYF
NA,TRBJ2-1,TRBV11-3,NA,TGTGCCAGCAGCTTAGAGTCCAGCGACGAGCAGTTCTTC,CASSLESSDEQFF